The T cell receptor (beta chain) under discussion was sequenced for a study of blood T cell repertoires in COVID-19. At the level of the study: The samples span acute and convalescent COVID-19 from the United States, Italy and Spain. T cells, B-cell-depleted T cells, or PBMCs provided the cDNA or gDNA that served as material.

CDR3 size: 14 residues. The germline CDR1 and CDR2 sequences are KGHSH and LQKENI. V gave up 3 bases and J gave up 3 bases, with 11 bases separating them. Libraries were prepared by immunoSEQ multiplex PCR; TCRdb keeps only in-frame clonotypes and omits some of them. The sample lists about 98,000 clones, about 81% occurring once. This TCR was recovered from an elderly man with acute or convalescent COVID-19. Sequencing was done on a sample of peripheral blood. This rearrangement joins TRBV18 to TRBJ1-1; D not resolved. CDR3 sequence (DNA): TGTGCCAGCTCACCCCTCGGGGAGGACACTGAAGCTTTCTTT. It encodes CASSPLGEDTEAFF.